Each of the 10 T cell receptor beta chains below was sequenced from the same sample in a study of blood T cell repertoires in COVID-19 (dated by TCRdb to the early 2020s). The method was the immunoSEQ multiplex PCR assay. TCRdb retrieved this table from immuneACCESS and kept in-frame rearrangements only. Not all clones are present; in checked studies, unresolved V genes account for under half, and no reason is known for the remainder. The sample contains about 190,000 clones, roughly 80% of them found a single time. Roughly 12% of the sample is in the top ten clones. The sample was peripheral blood. The source of these receptors is a man over 45 who had recovered from COVID-19.

This clone was detected only once. The CDR3 ends on some other residue instead of the conserved phenylalanine or tryptophan, so this is likely a read error. The limits of the CDR3 on the DNA are not certain, so only TCRdb's listed CDR3 is given. The J gene is TRBJ1-2, the V gene TRBV2; the D call in the table, TRBD1, was not verified against the DNA. Germline V gives CDR1 SNHLY, CDR2 FYNNEI. Including both end residues, the CDR3 is 14 amino acids long. The chain's CDR3 is CASSGQQGAPMGFL.

There are a few counts of this clone. The chain carries TRBV7-6 and TRBJ2-1, with D tentatively TRBD1 (5 bases). V lost 5 bases, J lost 7 bases, and 21 bases lay in between. The CDR3 has 16 residues. Per the germline V gene, CDR1 is SGHVS and CDR2 is FNYEAQ. The CDR3 spells CASSQPGQGSRNEQFF. CDR3 nucleotide sequence: TGTGCCAGCAGCCAACCCGGACAAGGATCGAGGAATGAGCAGTTCTTC.

This chain connects TRBV3-1 (or the pseudogene TRBV3-2) to TRBJ1-1; 8 nucleotides agree with TRBD1. The germline gives CDR1 LGHDT, CDR2 YNNKEL (reference sequence). The CDR3 length is 13 residues. The J segment lost 7 bases and the V segment lost 4 bases, leaving 5 bases of the junction unmatched. The CDR3 spells CASSRKGTGEAFF. The CDR3 region has the DNA TGTGCCAGCAGCCGAAAAGGGACAGGTGAAGCTTTCTTT.

V gene TRBV11-2 combines with J gene TRBJ1-1; TRBD1 agrees at 7 bases. Germline CDR1 reads SGHAT; CDR2 reads FQNNGV. The V segment lost 7 bases and the J segment 5 bases; nucleotides outside the gene matches: 10. This CDR3 region has 14 residues. In nucleotides, the CDR3 is TGTGCCAGCATAAGGGGGCAGGGGAATACTGAAGCTTTCTTT. Translated, it gives CASIRGQGNTEAFF.

This clone was observed once. The chain carries TRBV5-6 and TRBJ1-2; 7 bases match TRBD1. The CDR3 is made up of 16 amino acids. CDR1 and CDR2 from the germline V gene are SGHDT and YYEEEE. Trimming removed 3 bases from V and 3 bases from J; junction bases left unmatched: 11. This chain's CDR3 is CASSWGTGQLDYGYTF. The CDR3 DNA follows: TGTGCCAGCAGCTGGGGAACGGGACAGTTGGACTATGGCTACACCTTC. The whole variable domain, filled in from reference TRBV5-6 and TRBJ1-2, reads DAGVTQSPTHLIKTRGQQVTLRCSPKSGHDTVSWYQQALGQGPQFIFQYYEEEERQRGNFPDRFSGHQFPNYSSELNVNALLLGDSALYLCASSWGTGQLDYGYTFGSGTRLTVV.

V is TRBV20-1 and J is TRBJ2-7; the D gene is possibly TRBD1 (5 bases). Trimming cost V 0 bases and J 5 bases, with 5 bases left between them. Germline CDR1 is DFQATT and CDR2 is SNEGSKA (reference sequence). CDR3 length: 11 residues. CDR3 amino acids: CSAREGHEQYF. The CDR3 DNA reads TGCAGTGCTAGAGAGGGGCACGAGCAGTACTTC.

The J gene is TRBJ1-2, the V gene TRBV24-1, with TRBD1 matching over 9 bases. The CDR3 runs 13 residues. V was clipped by 5 bases and J by 6 bases; unmatched bases: 3. Per the germline V gene, CDR1 is KGHDR and CDR2 is SFDVKD. CDR3 sequence (DNA): TGTGCCACCAGTGCACGGACAGGGGATGGCTACACCTTC. It encodes CATSARTGDGYTF.

This clone was observed at least ten times. The gene calls are TRBV30 and TRBJ1-2; possibly TRBD1 for D (5 bases). Germline-derived CDR1 and CDR2 are GTSNPN and SVGIG (reference sequence). The ends were cut back, 3 bases at V and 0 bases at J, with 14 bases in the middle. The CDR3 loop spans 15 amino acids. In DNA, the CDR3 is TGTGCCTGGAGGCGGGACCGTTACTCTAACTATGGCTACACCTTC. Its translation is CAWRRDRYSNYGYTF.

There are a few counts of this clone. The V gene is TRBV11-2, the J gene TRBJ1-2, with D possibly TRBD1 on 6 matching bases. CDR3 length: 16 amino acids. Between the trimmed V and J ends, which lost 3 bases and 4 bases, there was a span of 18 bases. Germline V lookup: CDR1 SGHAT, CDR2 FQNNGV. CDR3 protein: CASSFKQQGLGYGYTF. DNA of the CDR3: TGTGCCAGCAGCTTTAAACAACAGGGTCTTGGCTATGGCTACACCTTC. The whole variable domain, remainder taken from reference TRBV11-2 and TRBJ1-2, is EAGVAQSPRYKIIEKRQSVAFWCNPISGHATLYWYQQILGQGPKLLIQFQNNGVVDDSQLPKDRFSAERLKGVDSTLKIQPAKLEDSAVYLCASSFKQQGLGYGYTFGSGTRLTVV.

CDR3 protein: CASSRGTNYGYTF. As DNA, the CDR3 is TGTGCCAGCAGCCGAGGGACAAACTATGGCTACACCTTC. The rearrangement joins TRBV14 to TRBJ1-2; TRBD1 is a possible D gene (6 bases). The CDR3 covers 13 residues. V lost 4 bases, J lost 2 bases, and 8 bases lay in between. In germline, CDR1 is SGHDN, CDR2 FVKESK.